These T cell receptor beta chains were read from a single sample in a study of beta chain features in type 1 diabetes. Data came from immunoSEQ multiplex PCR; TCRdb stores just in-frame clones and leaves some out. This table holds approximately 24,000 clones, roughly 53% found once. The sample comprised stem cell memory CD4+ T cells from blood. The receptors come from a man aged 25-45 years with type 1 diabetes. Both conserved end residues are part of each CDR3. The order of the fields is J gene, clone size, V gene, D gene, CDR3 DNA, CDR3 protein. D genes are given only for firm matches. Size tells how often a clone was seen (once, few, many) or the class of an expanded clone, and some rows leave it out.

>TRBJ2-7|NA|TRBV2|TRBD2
TGTGCCAGCAGCACTAGCGGGAGGGCCAGGGAGCAGTACTTC
CASSTSGRAREQYF
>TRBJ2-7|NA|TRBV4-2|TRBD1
TGTGCCAGCAGCGCGGGACAGGTTCCCTCCGGCGAGCAGTACTTC
CASSAGQVPSGEQYF
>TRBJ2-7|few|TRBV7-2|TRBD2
TGTGCCAGCAGCCTCGGACTAGTCGAGCAGTACTTC
CASSLGLVEQYF
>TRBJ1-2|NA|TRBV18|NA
TGTGCCAGCTCACCATCCCCCGGCTATGGCTACACCTTC
CASSPSPGYGYTF
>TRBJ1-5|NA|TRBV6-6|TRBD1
TGTGCCAGCAGGACACAGGGGGCAGGTCAGCCCCAGCATTTT
CASRTQGAGQPQHF
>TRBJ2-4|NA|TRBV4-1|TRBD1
TGCGCCAGCAGCCACCCCGGGACAGGGGTTCGGAACATTCAGTACTTC
CASSHPGTGVRNIQYF
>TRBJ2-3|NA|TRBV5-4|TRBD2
TGTGCCAGCACTTACCTAGCGGGGGGCTTGTCAGATACGCAGTATTTT
CASTYLAGGLSDTQYF
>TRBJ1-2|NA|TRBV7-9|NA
TGTGCCAGCAGCTTAGTCCTAGGGGGAGGCTACACCTTC
CASSLVLGGGYTF
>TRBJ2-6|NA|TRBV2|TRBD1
TGTGCCAGCAGAGGACAGGCTAGCTCTGGGGCCAACGTCCTGACTTTC
CASRGQASSGANVLTF
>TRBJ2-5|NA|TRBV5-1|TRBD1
TGCGCCAGCAGCCCTCGGGACAGGGGGCTTCGAGAGACCCAGTACTTC
CASSPRDRGLRETQYF
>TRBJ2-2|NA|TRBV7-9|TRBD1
TGTGCCAGCAGCTCAAGGACAGGGGGAGGTACCGGGGAGCTGTTTTTT
CASSSRTGGGTGELFF
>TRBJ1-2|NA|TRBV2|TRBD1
TGTGCCAGCAGTCCACCCCGGGACAGCTATGGCTACACCTTC
CASSPPRDSYGYTF
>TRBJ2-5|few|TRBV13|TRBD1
TGTGCCAGCAGCTTGGGACAGCTTTCCCAGTACTTC
CASSLGQLSQYF
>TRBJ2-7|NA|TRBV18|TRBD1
TGTGCCAGCTCACCCGGGACAGGCAGCTCCTACGAGCAGTACTTC
CASSPGTGSSYEQYF
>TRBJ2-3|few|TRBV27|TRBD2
TGTGCCAGCAGCCCGACTGGACTAGCGGGAGGCGGGCCAGATACGCAGTATTTT
CASSPTGLAGGGPDTQYF
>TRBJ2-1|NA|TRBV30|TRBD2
TGTGCCTGGAGTGTAAAAGGTCTAGCGGCTTACAATGAGCAGTTCTTC
CAWSVKGLAAYNEQFF
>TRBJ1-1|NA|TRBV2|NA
TGTGCCAGCAGCAAAGGGGTGATGAACACTGAAGCTTTCTTT
CASSKGVMNTEAFF
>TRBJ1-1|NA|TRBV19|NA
TGTGCCAGTAGTATAGGGGGGGTTTGGACTGAAGCTTTCTTT
CASSIGGVWTEAFF
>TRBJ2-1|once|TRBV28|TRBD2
TGTGCCAGCAGAACCCCCCTGGGGACTAGCGGGGGTGGTGGCTCCTACAATGAGCAGTTCTTC
CASRTPLGTSGGGGSYNEQFF
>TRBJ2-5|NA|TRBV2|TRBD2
TGTGCCAGCAGTGAAGCGACGGGGGGAGGGGAGACCCAGTACTTC
CASSEATGGGETQYF